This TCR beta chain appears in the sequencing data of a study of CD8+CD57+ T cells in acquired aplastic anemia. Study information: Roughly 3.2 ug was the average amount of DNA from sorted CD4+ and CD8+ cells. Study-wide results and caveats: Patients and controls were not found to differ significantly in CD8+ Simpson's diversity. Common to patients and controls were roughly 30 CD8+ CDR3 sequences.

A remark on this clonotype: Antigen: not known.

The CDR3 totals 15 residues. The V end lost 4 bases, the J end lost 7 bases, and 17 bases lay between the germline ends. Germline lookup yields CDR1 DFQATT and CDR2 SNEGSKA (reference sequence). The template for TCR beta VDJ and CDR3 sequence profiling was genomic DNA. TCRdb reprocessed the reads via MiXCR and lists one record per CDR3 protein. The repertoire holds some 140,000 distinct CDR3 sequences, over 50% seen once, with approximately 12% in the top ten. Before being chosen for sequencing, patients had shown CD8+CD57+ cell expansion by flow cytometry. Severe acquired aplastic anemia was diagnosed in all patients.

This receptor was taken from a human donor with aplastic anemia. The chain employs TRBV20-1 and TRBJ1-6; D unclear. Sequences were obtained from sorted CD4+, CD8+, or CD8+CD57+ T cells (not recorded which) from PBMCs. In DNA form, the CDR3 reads TGCAGTGCTATGATATTAGGTCAAATGAATTCACCCCTCCACTTT. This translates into CSAMILGQMNSPLHF.